This TCR beta chain originates from a study of CD8+ T cells in alopecia areata. The overall study: Twice a day, 5 to 10 mg of oral tofacitinib was administered to treated patients.

The CDR3 has 15 amino acids. The V gene's germline CDR1 is SEHNR and CDR2 FQNEAQ (reference sequence). Trimming took 2 bases from V and 7 from J, leaving 15 bases between them. Following extraction, RNA underwent reverse transcription to cDNA, which served as the sequencing template. Profiling relied on immunoSEQ multiplex PCR, and the TCRdb table lists in-frame clones only, not all of them. The repertoire holds about 120,000 clones, 50% to 75% seen once, with roughly 30% in the top ten. Treatment here: oral pan-JAK inhibitor, 5-10 mg twice daily. This TCR was sampled from a human donor with alopecia areata. This sequence joins TRBV7-9 and TRBJ2-1, with D possibly matching TRBD2 (6 bases). The sample here was CD8+ T cells sorted from blood, taken at week 4, from a patient treated with tofacitinib. CDR3 sequence: CASSLSGEVWNEQFF. Written as DNA, the CDR3 is TGTGCCAGCAGCTTAAGTGGGGAGGTGTGGAATGAGCAGTTCTTC.